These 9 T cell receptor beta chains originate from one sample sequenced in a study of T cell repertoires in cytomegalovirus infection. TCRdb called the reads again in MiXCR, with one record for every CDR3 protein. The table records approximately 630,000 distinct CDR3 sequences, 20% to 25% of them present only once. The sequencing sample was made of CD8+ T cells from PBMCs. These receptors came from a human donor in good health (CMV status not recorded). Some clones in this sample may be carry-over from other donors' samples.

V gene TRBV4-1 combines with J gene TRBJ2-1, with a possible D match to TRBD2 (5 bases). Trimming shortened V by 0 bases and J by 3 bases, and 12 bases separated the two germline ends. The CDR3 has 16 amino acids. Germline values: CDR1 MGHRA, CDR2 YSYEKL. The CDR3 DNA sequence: TGCGCCAGCAGCCAAGAAACGGCTAGCAGCTACAATGAGCAGTTCTTC. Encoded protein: CASSQETASSYNEQFF.

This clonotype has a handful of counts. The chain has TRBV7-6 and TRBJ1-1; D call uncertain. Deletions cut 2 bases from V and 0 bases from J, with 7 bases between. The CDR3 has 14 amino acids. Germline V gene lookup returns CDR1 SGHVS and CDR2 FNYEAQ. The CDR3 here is CASSLRPVNTEAFF. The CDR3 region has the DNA TGTGCCAGCAGCTTAAGGCCCGTGAACACTGAAGCTTTCTTT.

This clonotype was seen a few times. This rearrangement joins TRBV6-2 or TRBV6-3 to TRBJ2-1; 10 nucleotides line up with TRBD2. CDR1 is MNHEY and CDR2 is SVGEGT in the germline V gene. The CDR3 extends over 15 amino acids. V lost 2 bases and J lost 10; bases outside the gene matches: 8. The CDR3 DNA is TGTGCCAGCAGTTACGAGCGGGGGGGCCCTAAGGAGCAGTTCTTC. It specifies CASSYERGGPKEQFF.

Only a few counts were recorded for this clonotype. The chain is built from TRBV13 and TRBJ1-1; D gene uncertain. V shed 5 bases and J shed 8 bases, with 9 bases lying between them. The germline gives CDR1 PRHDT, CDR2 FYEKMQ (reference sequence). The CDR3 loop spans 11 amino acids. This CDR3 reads CASSIGLEAFF. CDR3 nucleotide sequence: TGTGCCAGCAGCATCGGACTGGAAGCTTTCTTT.

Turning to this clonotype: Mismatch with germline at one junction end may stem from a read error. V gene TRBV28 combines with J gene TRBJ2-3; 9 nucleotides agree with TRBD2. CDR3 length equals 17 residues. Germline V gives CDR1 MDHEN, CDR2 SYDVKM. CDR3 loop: CVSSLETSGRALDTQYF. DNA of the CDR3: TGTGTCAGCAGTTTGGAAACTAGCGGGCGAGCTCTAGATACGCAGTATTTT.

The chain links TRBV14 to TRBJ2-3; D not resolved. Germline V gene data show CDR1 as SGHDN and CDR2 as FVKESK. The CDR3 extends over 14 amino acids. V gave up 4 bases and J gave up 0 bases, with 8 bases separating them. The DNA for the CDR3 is TGTGCCAGCAGCCCTGCTCCTAGCACAGATACGCAGTATTTT. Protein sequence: CASSPAPSTDTQYF. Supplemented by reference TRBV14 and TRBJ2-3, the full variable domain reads EAGVTQFPSHSVIEKGQTVTLRCDPISGHDNLYWYRRVMGKEIKFLLHFVKESKQDESGMPNNRFLAERTGGTYSTLKVQPAELEDSGVYFCASSPAPSTDTQYFGPGTRLTVL.

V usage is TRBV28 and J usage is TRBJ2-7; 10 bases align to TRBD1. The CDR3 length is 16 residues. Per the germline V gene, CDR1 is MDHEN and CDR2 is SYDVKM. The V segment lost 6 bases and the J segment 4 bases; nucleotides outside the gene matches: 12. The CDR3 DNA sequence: TGTGCCAGCAGCCCTCGGGACAGGGGACCTCTATACGAGCAGTACGTC. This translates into CASSPRDRGPLYEQYV.

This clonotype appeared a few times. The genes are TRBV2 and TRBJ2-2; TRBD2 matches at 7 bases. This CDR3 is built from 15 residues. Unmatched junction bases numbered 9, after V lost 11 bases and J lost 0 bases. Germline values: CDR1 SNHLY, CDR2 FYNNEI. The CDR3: CAPGEGPPNTGELFF. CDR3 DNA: TGTGCCCCCGGGGAGGGGCCCCCGAACACCGGGGAGCTGTTTTTT.

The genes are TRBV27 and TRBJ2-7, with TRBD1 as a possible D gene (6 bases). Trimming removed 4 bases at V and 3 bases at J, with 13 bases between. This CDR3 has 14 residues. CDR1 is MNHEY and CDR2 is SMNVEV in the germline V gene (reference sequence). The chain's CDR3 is CASSYGTTGYEQYF. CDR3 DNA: TGTGCCAGCAGTTACGGGACAACCGGCTACGAGCAGTACTTC.